This T cell receptor beta chain was recovered during a study of B cell selection in AIRE deficiency. Study-wide results and limits: AIRE-deficient Tconv and Treg repertoires matched healthy donors in TCRBV, CDR3 length, diversity. Shared Treg sequences had shorter CDR3s, biased toward rearrangements with few non-templated insertions.

A note on this clone: Its antigen is unidentified.

Repertoires were generated with immunoSEQ multiplex PCR, while TCRdb's copy carries only in-frame clones and drops some. The sample records around 20,000 clones, roughly 91% being singletons. Regulatory T cells were sorted as CD4+CD25hiCD127low/negative cells. The origin of this receptor is a human donor in good health. Specimen: CD4+CD25+ Tregs sorted from PBMCs.

CDR3: CASRLTRGGEKLFF. As DNA, the CDR3 is TGTGCCAGCAGACTAACTAGGGGGGGGGAAAAACTGTTTTTT. The V gene is TRBV27, the J gene TRBJ1-4, with D perhaps TRBD1 (6 bases). CDR3 size: 14 residues. Deletions cut 6 bases from V and 8 bases from J, with 16 bases between. Germline V gene data show CDR1 as MNHEY and CDR2 as SMNVEV (reference sequence).